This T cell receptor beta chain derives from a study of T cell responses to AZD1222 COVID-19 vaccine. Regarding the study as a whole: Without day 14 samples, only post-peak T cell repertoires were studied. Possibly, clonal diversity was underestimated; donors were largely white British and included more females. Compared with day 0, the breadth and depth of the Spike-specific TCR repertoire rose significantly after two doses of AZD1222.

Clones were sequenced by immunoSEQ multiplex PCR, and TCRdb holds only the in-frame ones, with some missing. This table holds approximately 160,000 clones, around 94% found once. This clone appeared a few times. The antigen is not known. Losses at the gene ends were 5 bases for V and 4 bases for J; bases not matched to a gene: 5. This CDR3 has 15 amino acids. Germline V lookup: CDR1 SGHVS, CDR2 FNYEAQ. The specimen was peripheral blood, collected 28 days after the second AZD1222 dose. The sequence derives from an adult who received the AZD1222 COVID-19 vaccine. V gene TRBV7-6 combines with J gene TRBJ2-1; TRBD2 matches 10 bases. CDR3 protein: CASSMGLAMYNEQFF. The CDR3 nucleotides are TGTGCCAGCAGCATGGGACTAGCGATGTACAATGAGCAGTTCTTC.